This record concerns one T cell receptor beta chain sequence. No cognate antigen has been identified for it. Qualities for individual bases were not recorded, and no much larger clone is one base off. Libraries were prepared through the immunoSEQ multiplex PCR assay. The table was pulled from immuneACCESS by TCRdb, which kept in-frame rearrangements only. Such tables lose some clones; where checked, under half of the loss comes from unresolved V genes, and the rest has no known cause. In all, the sample holds 30,000 to 35,000 clones, and 86% of those were seen once. The top ten clonotypes cover 2.1% of the sample. The data were obtained in a study of chemoradiotherapy in HPV16-positive cancers (dated by TCRdb to between 2021 and 2022). Background for the entire study: Functional T-cell assays on cells from two HPV16-positive patients defined candidate HPV-specific T-cell clones and common TCR motifs. The study asked whether T-cell immunity against the HPV oncoproteins E6 and E7 changes during chemoradiotherapy and whether it affects survival. Next, the candidate HPV-specific TCRs and motifs were followed in TCR repertoires from approximately 87 patients with HPV-related cancers. What the authors observed across the whole study: Expansion of candidate HPV-specific clones and E7-related TCR motifs was observed in the tumor microenvironment during treatment, whereas no such expansion was observed for non-HPV-specific T cells. Among HPV16-positive patients, expansion of HPV-responsive T cells during chemoradiotherapy was associated with better recurrence-free survival. The functional definition of HPV-specific T cells came from only a couple of HPV16-positive patients, and the survival association was reported for HPV16-positive patients.

Repertoires were sampled repeatedly over the course of chemoradiotherapy, so clonal expansion could be followed in the tumor microenvironment. The CDR3 goes from the cysteine to the phenylalanine over 15 residues. Of all the DNA, just the CDR3 is kept, 45 bases in frame from base 1. The germline ends are 13 bases apart after V is trimmed by 5 bases and J by 1 base. Via the germline V gene, CDR1 is SGHRS and CDR2 YFSETQ. Material: blood, obtained from a patient who underwent chemoradiotherapy. The chain employs TRBV5-1 and TRBJ1-5, with the D gene call left open. The receptor was derived from a human donor with HPV-associated anogenital cancer. The CDR3 in this case is CASRPQYGSNQPQHF. The DNA reads as follows: TGCGCCAGCAGACCGCAGTATGGGAGCAATCAGCCCCAGCATTTT.